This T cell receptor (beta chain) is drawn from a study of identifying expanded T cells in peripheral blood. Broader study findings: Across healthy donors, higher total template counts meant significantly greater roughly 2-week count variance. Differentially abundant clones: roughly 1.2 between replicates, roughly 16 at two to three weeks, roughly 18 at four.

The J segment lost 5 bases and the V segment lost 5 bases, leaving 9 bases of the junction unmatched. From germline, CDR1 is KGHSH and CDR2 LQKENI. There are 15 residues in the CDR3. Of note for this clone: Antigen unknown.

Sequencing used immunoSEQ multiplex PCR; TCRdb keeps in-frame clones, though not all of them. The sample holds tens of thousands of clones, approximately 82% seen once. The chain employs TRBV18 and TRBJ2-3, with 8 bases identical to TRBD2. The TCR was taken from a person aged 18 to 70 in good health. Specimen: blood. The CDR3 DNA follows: TGTGCCAGCTCAGGGCCCTCGGGAGGGCAAGATACGCAGTATTTT. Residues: CASSGPSGGQDTQYF.